The next 8 T cell receptor beta chains were all read from a single sample in a study of OX40 agonist ivuxolimab in advanced cancers. Sequencing was performed with immunoSEQ multiplex PCR; in TCRdb, only in-frame clones are kept and a portion is missing. Among about 100,000 clones, approximately 89% were seen once, and the ten largest hold about 0.51%. The input for sequencing was CD4+ or CD8+ T cells sorted from blood, taken in a trial of the OX40 agonist ivuxolimab. Receptor source: an adult with an advanced solid tumor such as melanoma, head and neck, liver or kidney cancer.

About this clone itself: Within the sample, other DNA sequences also encode this same CDR3. The chain recombines TRBV18 with TRBJ1-1; 8 nucleotides match TRBD1. There are 14 residues in the CDR3. Trimming took 3 bases from V and 1 from J; bases not matched to a gene: 1. The germline V gene encodes CDR1 KGHSH and CDR2 LQKENI. CDR3 protein: CASSPQGANTEAFF. Here the CDR3 DNA reads TGTGCCAGCTCACCTCAGGGGGCGAACACTGAAGCTTTCTTT.

The genes are TRBV27 and TRBJ2-2; tentative D call: TRBD2 (5 bases). Germline CDR1 MNHEY, CDR2 SMNVEV (reference sequence). This CDR3 is built from 14 residues. V lost 2 bases to trimming and J lost 4 bases, with 8 bases between them. CDR3 amino acids: CASSLLAGTGELFF. Here the CDR3 DNA reads TGTGCCAGCAGTTTACTAGCCGGCACCGGGGAGCTGTTTTTT.

This rearrangement joins TRBV28 to TRBJ2-1; TRBD2 aligns across 11 bases. The germline V gene has CDR1 MDHEN and CDR2 SYDVKM. The CDR3 has 14 amino acids. The V and J ends lost 4 bases and 4 bases, in that order; junction bases with no gene match: 0. CDR3 in DNA: TGTGCCAGCAGTTGGACTAGCGGGTACAATGAGCAGTTCTTC. Encoded protein: CASSWTSGYNEQFF.

This chain joins TRBV5-1 and TRBJ2-2; 9 nucleotides match TRBD1. The CDR3 spans 16 residues. V lost 0 bases to trimming and J lost 6 bases; unmatched junction nucleotides: 6. CDR1 and CDR2 (germline): SGHRS, YFSETQ. CDR3 nucleotides: TGCGCCAGCAGCTTGGCCCCACAGGGGGCGGCCGGGGAGCTGTTTTTT. Encoded protein: CASSLAPQGAAGELFF. Drawing the rest from reference TRBV5-1 and TRBJ2-2, the complete variable domain is KAGVTQTPRYLIKTRGQQVTLSCSPISGHRSVSWYQQTPGQGLQFLFEYFSETQRNKGNFPGRFSGRQFSNSRSEMNVSTLELGDSALYLCASSLAPQGAAGELFFGEGSRLTVL.

The chain employs TRBV5-6 and TRBJ2-6, with 9 positions matching TRBD1. With 1 base clipped from V and 2 bases from J, the junction kept 7 bases outside the gene matches. Germline CDR1 and CDR2: SGHDT and YYEEEE. There are 18 residues in the CDR3. The CDR3 protein is CASSLRGTGPPGANVLTF. The CDR3 DNA is TGTGCCAGCAGCTTGCGCGGGACAGGGCCCCCTGGGGCCAACGTCCTGACTTTC. Together with reference TRBV5-6 and TRBJ2-6, the CDR3 gives the full variable domain: DAGVTQSPTHLIKTRGQQVTLRCSPKSGHDTVSWYQQALGQGPQFIFQYYEEEERQRGNFPDRFSGHQFPNYSSELNVNALLLGDSALYLCASSLRGTGPPGANVLTFGAGSRLTVL.

V and J are TRBV6-1 and TRBJ2-6; 9 nucleotides align to TRBD1. This CDR3 is built from 17 residues. Trimming cost V 6 bases and J 1 base; bases outside gene matches: 7. The germline gives CDR1 MNHNS, CDR2 SASEGT. In DNA, the CDR3 is TGTGCCAGCAGCGAACAGGGGGCGCTTTCTGGGGCCAACGTCCTGACTTTC. The encoded protein is CASSEQGALSGANVLTF.

V gene TRBV7-2 combines with J gene TRBJ2-3; D remains unclear. CDR1 is SGHTA, CDR2 FQGNSA, per germline. V was trimmed by 5 bases and J by 2 bases, leaving 14 bases between them. CDR3 size: 15 residues. The CDR3: CASSLNPGPTDTQYF. The CDR3 nucleotides read TGTGCCAGCAGCCTCAACCCAGGCCCCACAGATACGCAGTATTTT.

The J gene is TRBJ2-7, the V gene TRBV27; 9 positions match TRBD1. This CDR3 has 13 amino acids. Unmatched junction bases numbered 2, after V lost 2 bases and J lost 6 bases. Germline V CDR1 and CDR2: MNHEY, SMNVEV (reference sequence). The CDR3 nucleotides read TGTGCCAGCAGTTTAGAGACAGGGGGCGAGCAGTACTTC. Translating it yields CASSLETGGEQYF.